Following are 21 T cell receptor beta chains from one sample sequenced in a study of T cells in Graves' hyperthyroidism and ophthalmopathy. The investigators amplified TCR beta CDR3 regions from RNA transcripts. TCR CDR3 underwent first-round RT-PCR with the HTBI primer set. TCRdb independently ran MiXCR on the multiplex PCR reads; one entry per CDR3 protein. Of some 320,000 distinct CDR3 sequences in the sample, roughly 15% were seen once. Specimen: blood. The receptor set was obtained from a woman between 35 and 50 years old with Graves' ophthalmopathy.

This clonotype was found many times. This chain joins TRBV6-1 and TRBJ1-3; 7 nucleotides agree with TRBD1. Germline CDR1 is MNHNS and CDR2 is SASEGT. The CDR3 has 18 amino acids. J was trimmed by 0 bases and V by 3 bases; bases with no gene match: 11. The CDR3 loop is CASSEGVWDRPSGNTIYF. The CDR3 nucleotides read TGTGCCAGCAGTGAGGGGGTATGGGACAGACCCTCTGGAAACACCATATATTTT.

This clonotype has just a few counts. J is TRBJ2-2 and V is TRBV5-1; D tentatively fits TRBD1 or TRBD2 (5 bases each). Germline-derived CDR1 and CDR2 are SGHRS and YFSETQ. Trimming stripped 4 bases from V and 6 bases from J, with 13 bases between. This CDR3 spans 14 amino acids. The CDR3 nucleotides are TGCGCCAGCAGCCCGCCGGGGCGCGCCGGGGAGCTGTTTTTT. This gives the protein CASSPPGRAGELFF.

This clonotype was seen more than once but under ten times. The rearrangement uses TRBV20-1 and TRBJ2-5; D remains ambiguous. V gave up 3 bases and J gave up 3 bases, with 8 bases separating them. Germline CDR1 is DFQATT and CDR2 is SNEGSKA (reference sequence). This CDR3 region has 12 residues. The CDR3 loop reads CSARARKETQYF. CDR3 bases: TGCAGTGCTAGGGCCAGGAAAGAGACCCAGTACTTC.

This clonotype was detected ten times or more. CDR3 coding DNA: TGTGCCAGCAGCTTAGAGGGGGCGAACACCGGGGAGCTGTTTTTT. Translated, it gives CASSLEGANTGELFF. The genes are TRBV7-2 and TRBJ2-2, with D perhaps TRBD1 (6 bases). Trimming stripped 1 base from V and 0 bases from J, with 6 bases between. The germline CDR1 and CDR2 sequences are SGHTA and FQGNSA. The CDR3 has 15 amino acids.

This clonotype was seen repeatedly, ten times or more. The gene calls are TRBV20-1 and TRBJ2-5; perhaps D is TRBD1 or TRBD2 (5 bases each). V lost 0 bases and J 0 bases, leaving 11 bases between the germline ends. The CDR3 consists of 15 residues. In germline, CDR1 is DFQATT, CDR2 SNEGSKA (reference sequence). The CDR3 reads CSARDWGTYQETQYF. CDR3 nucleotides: TGCAGTGCTAGAGACTGGGGGACGTACCAAGAGACCCAGTACTTC.

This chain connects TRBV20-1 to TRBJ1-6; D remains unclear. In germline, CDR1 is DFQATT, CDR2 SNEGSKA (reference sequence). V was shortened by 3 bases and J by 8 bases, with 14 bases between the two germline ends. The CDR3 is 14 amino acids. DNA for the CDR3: TGCAGTGCTAGGGAGGCAGGATGGCATTCACCCCTCCACTTT. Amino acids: CSAREAGWHSPLHF.

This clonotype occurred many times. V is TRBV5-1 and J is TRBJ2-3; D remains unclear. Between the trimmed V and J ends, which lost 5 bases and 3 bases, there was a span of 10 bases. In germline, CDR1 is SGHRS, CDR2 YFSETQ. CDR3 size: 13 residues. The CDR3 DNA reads TGCGCCAGCAGGATCGTAGAAACAGATACGCAGTATTTT. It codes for CASRIVETDTQYF.

The CDR3 reads CASSATRDNQGAGYTF. DNA for the CDR3: TGTGCCAGCTCAGCGACGCGGGACAACCAAGGGGCCGGCTACACCTTC. The J gene is TRBJ1-2, the V gene TRBV18; a possible D gene is TRBD1 (6 bases). This CDR3 has 16 amino acids. Trimming removed 5 bases at V and 8 bases at J, with 24 bases between. Germline values: CDR1 KGHSH, CDR2 LQKENI.

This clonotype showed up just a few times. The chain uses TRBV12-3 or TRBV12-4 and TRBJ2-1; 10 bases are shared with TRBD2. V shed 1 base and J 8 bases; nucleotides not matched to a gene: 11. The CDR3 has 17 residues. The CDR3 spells CASSLVGVAGGRDEQFF. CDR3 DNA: TGTGCCAGCAGTTTAGTGGGGGTAGCGGGGGGCCGCGATGAGCAGTTCTTC.

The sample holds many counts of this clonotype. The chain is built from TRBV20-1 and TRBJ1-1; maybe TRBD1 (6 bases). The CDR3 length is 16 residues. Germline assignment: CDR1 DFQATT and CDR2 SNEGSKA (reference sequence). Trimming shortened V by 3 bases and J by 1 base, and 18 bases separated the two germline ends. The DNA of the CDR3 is TGCAGTGCTAGGCCCGTCTCGACAGGTGGGAACACTGAAGCTTTCTTT. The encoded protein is CSARPVSTGGNTEAFF.

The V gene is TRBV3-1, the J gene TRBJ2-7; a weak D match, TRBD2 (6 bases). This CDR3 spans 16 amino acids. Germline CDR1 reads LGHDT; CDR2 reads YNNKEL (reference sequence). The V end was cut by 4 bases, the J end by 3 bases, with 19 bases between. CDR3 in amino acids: CASSPHTSWGSYEQYF. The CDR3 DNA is TGTGCCAGCAGCCCCCACACTAGCTGGGGAAGCTACGAGCAGTACTTC.

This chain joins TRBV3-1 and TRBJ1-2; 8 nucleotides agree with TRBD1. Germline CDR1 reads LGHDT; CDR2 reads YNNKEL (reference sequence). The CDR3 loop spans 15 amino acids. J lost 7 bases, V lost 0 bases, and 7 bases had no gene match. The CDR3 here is CASSQEVHRGGGYTF. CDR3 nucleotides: TGTGCCAGCAGCCAAGAAGTACACAGGGGGGGTGGCTACACCTTC.

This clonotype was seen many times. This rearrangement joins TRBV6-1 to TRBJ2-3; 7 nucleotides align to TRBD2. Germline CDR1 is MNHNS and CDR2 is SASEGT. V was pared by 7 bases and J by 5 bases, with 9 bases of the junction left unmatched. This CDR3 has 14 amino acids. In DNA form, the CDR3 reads TGTGCCAGCACCCAACGACTAGCTGGAGATACGCAGTATTTT. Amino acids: CASTQRLAGDTQYF.

This CDR3 is CASSIGQQPGTEAFF. The CDR3, as DNA: TGTGCCAGTAGTATAGGGCAACAACCGGGCACTGAAGCTTTCTTT. The chain is built from TRBV19 and TRBJ1-1; D is uncertain. The CDR3 runs to 15 residues. Germline lookup yields CDR1 LNHDA and CDR2 SQIVND (reference sequence). Trimming left V 1 base short and J 4 bases short, with 13 bases between.

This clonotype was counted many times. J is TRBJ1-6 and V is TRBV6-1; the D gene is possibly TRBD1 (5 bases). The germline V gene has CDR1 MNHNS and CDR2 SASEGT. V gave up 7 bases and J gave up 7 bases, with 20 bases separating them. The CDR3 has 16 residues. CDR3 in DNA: TGTGCCAGCACCTTTACCGGGACGGGTCGAAATTCACCCCTCCACTTT. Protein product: CASTFTGTGRNSPLHF.

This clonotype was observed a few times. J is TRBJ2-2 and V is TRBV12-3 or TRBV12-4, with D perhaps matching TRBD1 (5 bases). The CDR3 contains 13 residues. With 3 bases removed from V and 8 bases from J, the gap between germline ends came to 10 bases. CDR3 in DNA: TGTGCCAGCAGTTTTATTAAGGGGGGGGAGCTGTTTTTT. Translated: CASSFIKGGELFF.

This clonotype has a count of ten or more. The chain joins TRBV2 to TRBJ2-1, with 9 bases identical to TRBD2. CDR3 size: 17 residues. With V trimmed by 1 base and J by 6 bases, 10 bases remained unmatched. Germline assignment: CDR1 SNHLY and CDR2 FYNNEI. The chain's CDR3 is CASSEEGLAVGGNEQFF. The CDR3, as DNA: TGTGCCAGCAGTGAAGAGGGACTAGCAGTAGGCGGCAATGAGCAGTTCTTC.

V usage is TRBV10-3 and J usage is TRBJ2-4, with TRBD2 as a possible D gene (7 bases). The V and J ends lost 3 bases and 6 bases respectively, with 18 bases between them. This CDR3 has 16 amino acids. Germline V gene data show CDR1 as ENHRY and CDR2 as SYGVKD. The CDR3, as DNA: TGTGCCATCAGTGAACCGGACGGGGGGCCATTAAACATTCAGTACTTC. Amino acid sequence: CAISEPDGGPLNIQYF.

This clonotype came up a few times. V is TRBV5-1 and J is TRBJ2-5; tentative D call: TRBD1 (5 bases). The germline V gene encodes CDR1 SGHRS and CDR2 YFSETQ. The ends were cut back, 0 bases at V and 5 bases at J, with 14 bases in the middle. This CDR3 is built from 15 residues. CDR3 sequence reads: CASSLVPGIAETQYF. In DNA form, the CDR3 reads TGCGCCAGCAGCTTGGTGCCAGGGATTGCGGAGACCCAGTACTTC.

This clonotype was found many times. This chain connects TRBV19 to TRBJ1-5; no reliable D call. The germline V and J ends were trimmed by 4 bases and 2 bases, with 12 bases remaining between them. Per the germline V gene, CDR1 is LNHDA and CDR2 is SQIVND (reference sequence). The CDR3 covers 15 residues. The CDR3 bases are TGTGCCAGTAGTACGCCCTTTGAGGGCAATCAGCCCCAGCATTTT. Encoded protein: CASSTPFEGNQPQHF.

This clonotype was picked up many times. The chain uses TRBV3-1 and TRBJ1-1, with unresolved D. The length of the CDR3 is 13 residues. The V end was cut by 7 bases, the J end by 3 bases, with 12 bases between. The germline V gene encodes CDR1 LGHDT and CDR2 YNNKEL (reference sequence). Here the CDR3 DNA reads TGTGCCAGCAAGTCACGGGAGTACACTGAAGCTTTCTTT. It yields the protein CASKSREYTEAFF.